Listed below are T cell receptor beta chains from one sample, sequenced in a study of metastatic and nonmetastatic thyroid tumors. From the PCR reads, TCRdb re-called clones with MiXCR. There are around 15,000 clones in the sample; almost 30% occur only once, and roughly 4.2% lies in the top ten. The specimen sequenced was blood. Receptors originate from a female donor with papillary thyroid cancer or a benign thyroid nodule (not recorded which). Some clones in this sample may be carry-over from other donors' samples. Both conserved end residues are part of each CDR3. D genes are given only for firm matches. Clone size is stated in some rows and not others, as once, few, many or a class when expanded.

j_call: TRBJ2-1; cdr3_length: 15; d_call: -; clone_size: -; v_call: TRBV4-2; cdr3_aa: CASSPGLYTYSEQFF; cdr3_nt: TGTGCCAGCAGCCCTGGACTTTATACCTACAGTGAGCAGTTCTTC
j_call: TRBJ1-1; cdr3_length: 12; d_call: -; clone_size: once; v_call: TRBV20-1; cdr3_aa: CSAPTWGTEAFF; cdr3_nt: TGCAGTGCGCCTACTTGGGGCACTGAAGCTTTCTTT
j_call: TRBJ1-3; cdr3_length: 14; d_call: -; clone_size: -; v_call: TRBV6-5; cdr3_aa: CASSYSTAGNTIYF; cdr3_nt: TGTGCCAGCAGTTACTCGACAGCTGGAAACACCATATATTTT
j_call: TRBJ2-5; cdr3_length: 14; d_call: -; clone_size: many; v_call: TRBV18; cdr3_aa: CASSPKTNQETQYF; cdr3_nt: TGTGCCAGCTCACCAAAAACCAACCAAGAGACCCAGTACTTC
j_call: TRBJ1-2; cdr3_length: 11; d_call: -; clone_size: -; v_call: TRBV25-1; cdr3_aa: CVSSEGGCYTF; cdr3_nt: TGTGTCAGCAGTGAAGGGGGGTGCTACACCTTC
j_call: TRBJ1-1; cdr3_length: 13; d_call: -; clone_size: -; v_call: TRBV19; cdr3_aa: CASSIVQNTEAFF; cdr3_nt: TGTGCCAGTAGTATAGTGCAGAACACTGAAGCTTTCTTT
j_call: TRBJ2-2; cdr3_length: 16; d_call: TRBD2; clone_size: few; v_call: TRBV6-2/TRBV6-3; cdr3_aa: CASSLAGEPGNGELFF; cdr3_nt: TGTGCCAGCAGTTTGGCGGGGGAACCGGGAAACGGGGAGCTGTTTTTT
j_call: TRBJ1-1; cdr3_length: 16; d_call: -; clone_size: many; v_call: TRBV4-3; cdr3_aa: CASSQGPRGAQAEAFF; cdr3_nt: TGCGCCAGCAGCCAAGGCCCCAGGGGTGCGCAGGCTGAAGCTTTCTTT
j_call: TRBJ2-1; cdr3_length: 13; d_call: -; clone_size: medium-sized; v_call: TRBV20-1; cdr3_aa: CSAVSLAMREQFF; cdr3_nt: TGCAGTGCTGTAAGCCTTGCAATGAGGGAGCAGTTCTTC
j_call: TRBJ1-2; cdr3_length: 15; d_call: -; clone_size: medium-sized; v_call: TRBV5-5; cdr3_aa: CASSLTPGTLDGYTF; cdr3_nt: TGTGCCAGCAGCTTGACCCCCGGGACACTTGATGGCTACACCTTC
j_call: TRBJ1-2; cdr3_length: 15; d_call: -; clone_size: medium-sized; v_call: TRBV4-1; cdr3_aa: CASSQDSGGGYGYTF; cdr3_nt: TGCGCCAGCAGCCAAGATTCGGGGGGTGGCTATGGCTACACCTTC
j_call: TRBJ2-7; cdr3_length: 14; d_call: TRBD1; clone_size: -; v_call: TRBV5-1; cdr3_aa: CASSLSGGHDEQCF; cdr3_nt: TGCGCCAGCAGCTTGTCAGGGGGTCATGACGAGCAGTGCTTC
j_call: TRBJ2-3; cdr3_length: 17; d_call: TRBD2; clone_size: -; v_call: TRBV4-2; cdr3_aa: CASRQAGASGSTDTQYF; cdr3_nt: TGTGCCAGCCGCCAGGCCGGAGCTAGCGGGAGCACAGATACGCAGTATTTT
j_call: TRBJ2-7; cdr3_length: 16; d_call: TRBD1; clone_size: -; v_call: TRBV11-2; cdr3_aa: CASSLDPGQGLYEQYF; cdr3_nt: TGTGCCAGCAGCTTAGACCCGGGACAGGGGCTCTACGAGCAGTACTTC
j_call: TRBJ2-7; cdr3_length: 11; d_call: -; clone_size: medium-sized; v_call: TRBV12-3/TRBV12-4; cdr3_aa: CASSNSYEQYF; cdr3_nt: TGTGCCAGCAGTAACTCCTACGAGCAGTACTTC
j_call: TRBJ2-1; cdr3_length: 10; d_call: -; clone_size: -; v_call: TRBV20-1; cdr3_aa: CSARGREQFF; cdr3_nt: TGCAGTGCTAGAGGAAGGGAGCAGTTCTTC
j_call: TRBJ2-3; cdr3_length: 15; d_call: TRBD2; clone_size: medium-sized; v_call: TRBV18; cdr3_aa: CASSQGVLATDTQYF; cdr3_nt: TGTGCCAGCTCACAGGGAGTACTAGCGACAGATACGCAGTATTTT
j_call: TRBJ2-7; cdr3_length: 13; d_call: -; clone_size: -; v_call: TRBV5-4; cdr3_aa: CASSPRSCDEQNF; cdr3_nt: TGTGCCAGCAGCCCACGGAGTTGCGACGAGCAGAACTTC
j_call: TRBJ2-3; cdr3_length: 12; d_call: -; clone_size: -; v_call: TRBV7-2; cdr3_aa: CASSATSDTQYF; cdr3_nt: TGTGCCAGCAGCGCTACCAGCGATACGCAGTATTTT
j_call: TRBJ1-1; cdr3_length: 13; d_call: -; clone_size: medium-sized; v_call: TRBV20-1; cdr3_aa: CSAVSARERPAFF; cdr3_nt: TGCAGTGCCGTCTCTGCGCGGGAAAGGCCGGCTTTCTTT
j_call: TRBJ2-5; cdr3_length: 15; d_call: -; clone_size: many; v_call: TRBV7-2; cdr3_aa: CASSPGTSIGETQYF; cdr3_nt: TGTGCCAGCAGCCCCGGGACGTCGATAGGGGAGACCCAGTACTTC
j_call: TRBJ1-2; cdr3_length: 12; d_call: -; clone_size: medium-sized; v_call: TRBV6-2/TRBV6-3; cdr3_aa: CASSYQDYGYTF; cdr3_nt: TGTGCCAGCAGTTATCAGGACTATGGCTACACCTTC
j_call: TRBJ1-2; cdr3_length: 11; d_call: -; clone_size: few; v_call: TRBV10-3; cdr3_aa: CAIREGYGYTF; cdr3_nt: TGTGCCATCAGGGAGGGCTATGGCTACACCTTC
j_call: TRBJ2-7; cdr3_length: 14; d_call: -; clone_size: many; v_call: TRBV3-1; cdr3_aa: CASSQEPRTYEQYF; cdr3_nt: TGTGCCAGCAGCCAAGAGCCAAGGACCTACGAGCAGTACTTC
j_call: TRBJ2-1; cdr3_length: 15; d_call: -; clone_size: -; v_call: TRBV10-3; cdr3_aa: CASHRGGSSYNEQFF; cdr3_nt: TGTGCCAGTCACAGGGGAGGGAGCTCCTACAATGAGCAGTTCTTC
j_call: TRBJ1-6; cdr3_length: 12; d_call: -; clone_size: medium-sized; v_call: TRBV5-1; cdr3_aa: CASRGPNSPLHF; cdr3_nt: TGCGCCAGCAGAGGGCCTAATTCACCCCTCCACTTT
j_call: TRBJ2-7; cdr3_length: 16; d_call: TRBD2; clone_size: -; v_call: TRBV4-3; cdr3_aa: CASSQDPAGLAGEQYF; cdr3_nt: TGCGCCAGCAGCCAAGATCCGGCGGGACTAGCGGGCGAGCAGTACTTC
j_call: TRBJ2-7; cdr3_length: 12; d_call: -; clone_size: few; v_call: TRBV14; cdr3_aa: CASSEWGREQYF; cdr3_nt: TGTGCCAGCAGCGAATGGGGGCGGGAGCAGTACTTC
j_call: TRBJ2-2; cdr3_length: 15; d_call: TRBD1; clone_size: medium-sized; v_call: TRBV10-1; cdr3_aa: CASSERQGDTGELFF; cdr3_nt: TGCGCCAGCAGTGAGCGGCAGGGGGACACCGGGGAGCTGTTTTTT
j_call: TRBJ2-1; cdr3_length: 14; d_call: TRBD2; clone_size: medium-sized; v_call: TRBV20-1; cdr3_aa: CSAETSGVYNEQFF; cdr3_nt: TGCAGTGCTGAGACTAGCGGGGTTTACAATGAGCAGTTCTTC
j_call: TRBJ2-7; cdr3_length: 14; d_call: -; clone_size: -; v_call: TRBV4-1; cdr3_aa: CASSQGASSYEQYF; cdr3_nt: TGCGCCAGCAGCCAGGGGGCGAGCTCCTACGAGCAGTACTTC